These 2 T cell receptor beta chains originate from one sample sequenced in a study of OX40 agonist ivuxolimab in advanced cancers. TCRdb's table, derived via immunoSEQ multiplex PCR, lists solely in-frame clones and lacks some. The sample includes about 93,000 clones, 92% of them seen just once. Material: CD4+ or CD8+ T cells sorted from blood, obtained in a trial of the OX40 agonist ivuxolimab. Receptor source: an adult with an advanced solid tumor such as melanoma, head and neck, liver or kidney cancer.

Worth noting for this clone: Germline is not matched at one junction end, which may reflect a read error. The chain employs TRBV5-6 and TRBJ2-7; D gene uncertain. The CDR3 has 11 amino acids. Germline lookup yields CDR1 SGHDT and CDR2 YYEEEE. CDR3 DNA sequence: TGTGCCAGCAGCTTGGACTACAATTGGGACTTC. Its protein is CASSLDYNWDF. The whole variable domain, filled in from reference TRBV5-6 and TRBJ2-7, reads DAGVTQSPTHLIKTRGQQVTLRCSPKSGHDTVSWYQQALGQGPQFIFQYYEEEERQRGNFPDRFSGHQFPNYSSELNVNALLLGDSALYLCASSLDYNWDFGPGTRLTVT.

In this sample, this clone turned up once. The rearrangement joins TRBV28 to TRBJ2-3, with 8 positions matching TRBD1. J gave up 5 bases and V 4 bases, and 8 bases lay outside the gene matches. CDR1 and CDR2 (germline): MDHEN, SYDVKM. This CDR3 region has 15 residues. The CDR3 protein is CASSSADRVGDTQYF. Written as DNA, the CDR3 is TGTGCCAGCAGTTCAGCGGACAGGGTTGGAGATACGCAGTATTTT. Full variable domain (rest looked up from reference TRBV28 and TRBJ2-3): DVKVTQSSRYLVKRTGEKVFLECVQDMDHENMFWYRQDPGLGLRLIYFSYDVKMKEKGDIPEGYSVSREKKERFSLILESASTNQTSMYLCASSSADRVGDTQYFGPGTRLTVL.